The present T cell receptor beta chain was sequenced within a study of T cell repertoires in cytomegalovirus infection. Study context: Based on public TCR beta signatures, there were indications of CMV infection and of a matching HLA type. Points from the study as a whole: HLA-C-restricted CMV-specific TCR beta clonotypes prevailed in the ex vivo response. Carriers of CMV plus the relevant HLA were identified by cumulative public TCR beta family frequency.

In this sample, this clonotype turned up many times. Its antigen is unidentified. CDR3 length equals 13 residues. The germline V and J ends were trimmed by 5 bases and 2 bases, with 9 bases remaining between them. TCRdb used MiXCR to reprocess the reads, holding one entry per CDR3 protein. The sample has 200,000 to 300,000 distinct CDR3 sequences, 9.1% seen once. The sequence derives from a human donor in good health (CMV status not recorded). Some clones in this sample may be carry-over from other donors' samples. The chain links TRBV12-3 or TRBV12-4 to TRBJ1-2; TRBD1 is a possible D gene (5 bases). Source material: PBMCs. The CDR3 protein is CASSRDQNYGYTF. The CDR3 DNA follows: TGTGCCAGCAGTAGGGACCAAAACTATGGCTACACCTTC.